A single sample gave rise to the 16 T cell receptor beta chains below, sequenced in a study of cytomegalovirus exposure and HLA in healthy donors. The PCR had 60 Vbeta and 13 Jbeta primers. Sequencing used immunoSEQ multiplex PCR; TCRdb keeps in-frame clones, though not all of them. Counted here are fewer than 100,000 clones, around 78% occurring once; the ten biggest clones make up roughly 2.6%. The material sequenced was PBMCs. The receptors were sampled from a male donor in good health and CMV-seropositive.

This sequence joins TRBV30 and TRBJ2-7; no clear D. The germline gives CDR1 GTSNPN, CDR2 SVGIG (reference sequence). V lost 2 bases and J 5 bases, leaving 10 bases between the germline ends. This CDR3 is 12 amino acids long. The CDR3 protein is CAWSRSIHEQYF. The CDR3 DNA follows: TGTGCCTGGAGTAGGAGCATCCACGAGCAGTACTTC.

The V and J genes are TRBV30 and TRBJ2-5, with 7 positions matching TRBD1. CDR1 GTSNPN and CDR2 SVGIG come from the germline V gene (reference sequence). The V segment lost 0 bases and the J segment 1 base; nucleotides outside the gene matches: 5. The CDR3 sequence is 15 residues long. In DNA form, the CDR3 reads TGTGCCTGGAGTGTACTAAGGGGGCCCCAAGAGACCCAGTACTTC. It yields the protein CAWSVLRGPQETQYF. Variable domain in full (rest from reference TRBV30 and TRBJ2-5): SQTIHQWPATLVQPVGSPLSLECTVEGTSNPNLYWYRQAAGRGLQLLFYSVGIGQISSEVPQNLSASRPQDRQFILSSKKLLLSDSGFYLCAWSVLRGPQETQYFGPGTRLLVL.

The CDR3, as DNA: TGTGCCAGCAGTGACTCATGGACAGATGTAAATGAGCAGTTCTTC. This gives the protein CASSDSWTDVNEQFF. The rearrangement links TRBV6-4 to TRBJ2-1; D is perhaps TRBD1 (6 bases). CDR1 and CDR2 (germline): MRHNA, SNTAGT. The ends were cut back, 0 bases at V and 7 bases at J, with 13 bases in the middle. CDR3 length: 15 residues.

Concerning this clone itself: At one boundary the junction diverges from the germline segment, which might be a read error. The CDR3: CASSSPGLAGVTTF. CDR3 bases: TGTGCCAGCAGTTCCCCCGGACTAGCGGGAGTTACTACATTC. V usage is TRBV6-5 and J usage is TRBJ2-7; the match to TRBD2 covers 13 bases. Germline CDR1 is MNHEY and CDR2 is SVGAGI. The CDR3 totals 14 residues.

The chain recombines TRBV5-5 with TRBJ1-2; no clear D gene. Trimming stripped 3 bases from V and 1 base from J, with 13 bases between. Germline V gives CDR1 SGHKS, CDR2 YYEKEE (reference sequence). The CDR3 length is 15 residues. The CDR3 region has the DNA TGTGCCAGCAGCTCGGGGAAGGATATTAACTATGGCTACACCTTC. It specifies CASSSGKDINYGYTF.

The chain combines TRBV19 with TRBJ2-5; D might be TRBD1 (5 bases). The DNA end is a closer match to TRBJ2-7, so the J assignment may be wrong. The CDR3 is 11 residues long. CDR1 is LNHDA, CDR2 SQIVND, per germline (reference sequence). The CDR3 DNA sequence: TGTGCCAGTAGTACAGGGTACGAGCAGTACTTC. Encoded protein: CASSTGYEQYF.

This chain uses TRBV23-1 with TRBJ2-1; 9 bases map to TRBD2. TRBV23-1 is an open reading frame, and its role is uncertain. Trimming removed 8 bases from V and 1 base from J; junction bases left unmatched: 6. The CDR3 extends over 15 amino acids. The CDR3 spells CASVRSGSSYNEQFF. CDR3 DNA: TGCGCCAGCGTGCGTAGCGGGAGTTCCTACAATGAGCAGTTCTTC.

The chain employs TRBV5-4 and TRBJ2-5, with a tentative D call TRBD2 (6 bases). The germline V and J ends were trimmed by 4 bases and 4 bases, with 11 bases remaining between them. The CDR3 is made up of 13 amino acids. The germline V gene has CDR1 SGHNT and CDR2 YYREEE (reference sequence). CDR3 residues: CASSTTRLETQYF. CDR3 nucleotides: TGTGCCAGCAGCACGACTAGGTTAGAGACCCAGTACTTC.

The chain carries TRBV6-1 and TRBJ2-1, with 8 nucleotides matching TRBD2. The CDR3 is made up of 14 amino acids. V lost 5 bases, J lost 4 bases, and 4 bases stayed unmatched. Per the germline V gene, CDR1 is MNHNS and CDR2 is SASEGT. CDR3 loop: CASSKRGPYNEQFF. CDR3 nucleotides: TGTGCCAGCAGTAAGCGGGGGCCATACAATGAGCAGTTCTTC.

The rearrangement uses TRBV7-3 and TRBJ2-5, with 8 bases identical to TRBD2. The end of the DNA fits TRBJ2-7 better, so the J call may be wrong. This CDR3 region has 15 residues. The V gene's germline CDR1 is SGHTA and CDR2 FQGTGA. The CDR3 region has the DNA TGTGCCAGCAGCCTAGGGGCGGGAGGTTCCTACGAGCAGTACTTC. Protein product: CASSLGAGGSYEQYF.

This rearrangement joins TRBV28 to TRBJ2-7, with TRBD1 identical over 9 bases. The germline V gene encodes CDR1 MDHEN and CDR2 SYDVKM. The CDR3 runs to 13 residues. J was trimmed by 5 bases and V by 6 bases; bases with no gene match: 5. CDR3 residues: CASRKDRGHEQYF. CDR3 nucleotide sequence: TGTGCCAGCAGGAAGGACAGGGGACACGAGCAGTACTTC.

The genes are TRBV29-1 and TRBJ2-7; D might be TRBD2 (5 bases). V was shortened by 5 bases and J by 2 bases, with 10 bases between the two germline ends. The CDR3 loop spans 12 amino acids. CDR1 SQVTM and CDR2 ANQGSEA come from the germline V gene. The CDR3 protein is CSVRFGAYEQYF. The CDR3 coding sequence is TGCAGCGTTAGATTCGGGGCCTACGAGCAGTACTTC.

The V call is TRBV6-6, the J call TRBJ1-1; 10 bases fit TRBD1. The germline gives CDR1 MNHNY, CDR2 SVGAGI (reference sequence). The CDR3 contains 16 residues. After removal of 7 bases from V and 5 bases from J, the junction contained 13 bases not matched to a gene. CDR3 in DNA: TGTGCCAGCACTTCTTTGGGACAGGGGAGTGTAACTGAAGCTTTCTTT. This sequence encodes CASTSLGQGSVTEAFF.

V and J are TRBV11-2 and TRBJ2-7, with a weak D call TRBD2 (6 bases). The CDR3 is 16 amino acids. V was shortened by 1 base and J by 4 bases, with 17 bases between the two germline ends. Germline loops: CDR1 SGHAT, CDR2 FQNNGV. The CDR3 DNA is TGTGCCAGCAGCTTAGGGGTGGGAGGAGGTGGTTACGAGCAGTACTTC. It yields the protein CASSLGVGGGGYEQYF.

This chain joins TRBV28 and TRBJ1-2; D may be TRBD1 (5 bases). Deletions cut 5 bases from V and 5 bases from J, with 15 bases between. The CDR3 loop spans 14 amino acids. Germline CDR1 is MDHEN and CDR2 is SYDVKM. The CDR3 sequence: CASSNAGRDYGYTF. Written as DNA, the CDR3 is TGTGCCAGCAGTAACGCGGGACGGGATTATGGCTACACCTTC.

V gene TRBV28 combines with J gene TRBJ2-7; 8 bases match TRBD1. Germline V gives CDR1 MDHEN, CDR2 SYDVKM. J gave up 1 base and V 2 bases, and 1 base lay outside the gene matches. CDR3 size: 14 residues. CDR3 sequence: CASSLGDRSYEQYF. As DNA, the CDR3 is TGTGCCAGCAGTTTAGGGGACAGGTCCTACGAGCAGTACTTC. Filled out from reference TRBV28 and TRBJ2-7, the complete variable domain reads DVKVTQSSRYLVKRTGEKVFLECVQDMDHENMFWYRQDPGLGLRLIYFSYDVKMKEKGDIPEGYSVSREKKERFSLILESASTNQTSMYLCASSLGDRSYEQYFGPGTRLTVT.